Included here is one TCR beta chain sequence, with context. Its antigen is as yet unknown. Germline loops: CDR1 SGDLS, CDR2 YYNGEE. Trimming took 0 bases from V and 3 from J, leaving 9 bases between them. This CDR3 has 14 residues. The sample is drawn from a study of cytotoxic CD8 clonotypes in ibrutinib-treated CLL. For the study at large: Specimens for response were gathered following a median 12 months of therapy, spanning 6 to 36. The study, taken as a whole, reports: Baseline clonality, above age-matched healthy donor levels, tracked circulating CD8+ T-cell counts. With treatment, public clonotypes, which were uncommon, either contracted or remained stable.

The targeted sequencing depth was 1 in 200,000 to 1 in 1 million T cells. Measured with immunoSEQ multiplex PCR; TCRdb has only the in-frame clones, and not every one. This sample has roughly 11,000 clones, with approximately 85% found just once. The specimen comprised PBMCs, sampled at disease progression, from a patient treated with ibrutinib. J is TRBJ1-1 and V is TRBV9; no reliable D call. The clonotype originates from a human donor with chronic lymphocytic leukemia. The DNA of the CDR3 is TGTGCCAGCAGCGTAGATCCGGGCTACACTGAAGCTTTCTTT. It translates to CASSVDPGYTEAFF.